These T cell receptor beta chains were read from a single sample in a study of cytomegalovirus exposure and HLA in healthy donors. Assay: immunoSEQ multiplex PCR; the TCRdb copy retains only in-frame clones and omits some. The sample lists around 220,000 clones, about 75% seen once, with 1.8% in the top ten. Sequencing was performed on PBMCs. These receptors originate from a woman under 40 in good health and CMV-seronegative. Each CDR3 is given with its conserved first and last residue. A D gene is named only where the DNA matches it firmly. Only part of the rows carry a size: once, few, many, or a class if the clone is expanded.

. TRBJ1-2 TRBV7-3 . CASSLGSQGGGYTF TGTGCCAGCAGCTTAGGAAGCCAGGGTGGTGGCTACACCTTC
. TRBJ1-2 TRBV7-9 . CASSLSLAETGYTF TGTGCCAGCAGCTTAAGCCTAGCGGAGACTGGCTACACCTTC
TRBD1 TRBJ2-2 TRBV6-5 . CASRTGDLTGELFF TGTGCCAGCAGGACAGGGGACCTCACCGGGGAGCTGTTTTTT
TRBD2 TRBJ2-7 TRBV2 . CASSGRGVVYEQYF TGTGCCAGCAGTGGGCGGGGGGTCGTCTACGAGCAGTACTTC
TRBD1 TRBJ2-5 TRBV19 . CASQDRPKGETQYF TGTGCCAGTCAGGACAGGCCCAAGGGGGAGACCCAGTACTTC
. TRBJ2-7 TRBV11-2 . CASSSEKGGYEQYF TGTGCCAGCAGCTCCGAGAAAGGGGGCTACGAGCAGTACTTC
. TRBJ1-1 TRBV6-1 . CASSEVSRRGTEAFF TGTGCCAGCAGTGAAGTTAGCCGCCGGGGGACTGAAGCTTTCTTT
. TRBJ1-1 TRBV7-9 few CASSLESTYTEAFF TGTGCCAGCAGCTTAGAGTCCACTTACACTGAAGCTTTCTTT
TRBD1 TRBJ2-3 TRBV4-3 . CASSQAGGRYGDTQYF TGCGCCAGCAGCCAAGCAGGGGGCCGGTATGGAGATACGCAGTATTTT
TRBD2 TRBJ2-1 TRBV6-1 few CASSEAPSTSGGKLFF TGTGCCAGCAGTGAAGCTCCATCTACTAGCGGGGGGAAGCTGTTCTTC
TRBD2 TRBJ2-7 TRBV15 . CATSRVRTLGRPDEQYF TGTGCCACCAGCAGAGTTCGGACCCTCGGGAGGCCCGACGAGCAGTACTTC
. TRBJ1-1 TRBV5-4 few CASSDSGIPNTEAFF TGTGCCAGCAGCGATTCAGGAATCCCGAACACTGAAGCTTTCTTT
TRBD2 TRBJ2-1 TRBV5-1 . CASSTGTSASNEQFF TGCGCCAGCAGCACGGGGACTAGCGCGAGCAATGAGCAGTTCTTC
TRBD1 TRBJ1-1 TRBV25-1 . CASSTPGTGFTEAFF TGTGCCAGCAGTACCCCTGGGACAGGGTTTACTGAAGCTTTCTTT
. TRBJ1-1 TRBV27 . CASGQPYTEAFF TGTGCCAGCGGACAGCCCTACACTGAAGCTTTCTTT
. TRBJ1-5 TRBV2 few CASNRERDQPQHF TGTGCCAGCAACCGGGAAAGAGATCAGCCCCAGCATTTT
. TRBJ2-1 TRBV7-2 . CASSLESGDYYNEQFF TGTGCCAGCAGCTTAGAATCAGGGGATTACTACAATGAGCAGTTCTTC
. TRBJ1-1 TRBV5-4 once CASSLAGVLNTEAFF TGTGCCAGCAGCTTGGCCGGGGTGTTGAACACTGAAGCTTTCTTT
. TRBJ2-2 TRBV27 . CASSLVREDTGELFF TGTGCCAGCAGTTTAGTCAGGGAAGACACCGGGGAGCTGTTTTTT
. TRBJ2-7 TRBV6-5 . CASSYFEGGEQYF TGTGCCAGCAGTTACTTTGAGGGCGGCGAGCAGTACTTC
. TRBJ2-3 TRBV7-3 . CASSLSGYTDTQYF TGTGCCAGCAGCTTAAGCGGATACACAGATACGCAGTATTTT
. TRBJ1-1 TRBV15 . CATRRGGTEAFF TGTGCCACCAGGCGGGGGGGCACTGAAGCTTTCTTT
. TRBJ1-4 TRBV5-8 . CASSFWATLGGQTNEKLFF TGTGCCAGCAGCTTTTGGGCAACCCTCGGGGGGCAGACTAATGAAAAACTGTTTTTT
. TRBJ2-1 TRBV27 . CASSLGLEAQFF TGTGCCAGCAGTTTGGGACTGGAAGCGCAGTTCTTC
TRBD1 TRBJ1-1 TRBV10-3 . CAISEAYSFRDRSIEMNTEAFF TGTGCCATCAGTGAGGCTTACTCTTTCCGGGACAGGTCTATCGAGATGAACACTGAAGCTTTCTTT
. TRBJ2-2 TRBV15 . CATSKAAGGTGELFF TGTGCCACCAGCAAAGCGGCAGGAGGCACCGGGGAGCTGTTTTTT
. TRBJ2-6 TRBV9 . CASSSRSGTGANVLTF TGTGCCAGCAGCTCCCGTTCGGGGACTGGGGCCAACGTCCTGACTTTC
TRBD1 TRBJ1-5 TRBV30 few CAWGTVNSNQPQHF TGTGCCTGGGGGACAGTCAATAGCAATCAGCCCCAGCATTTT
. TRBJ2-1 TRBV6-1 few CASSPGVGEQFF TGTGCCAGTTCCCCGGGGGTCGGTGAGCAGTTCTTC
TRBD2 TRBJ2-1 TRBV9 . CASSVTSGKNEQFF TGTGCCAGCAGCGTGACTAGCGGGAAGAATGAGCAGTTCTTC
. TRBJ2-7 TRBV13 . CASSLGLNYEQYF TGTGCCAGCAGCTTAGGATTGAACTACGAGCAGTACTTC
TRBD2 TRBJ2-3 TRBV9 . CASSVDSGAGITDTQYF TGTGCCAGCAGCGTTGACTCCGGAGCGGGGATCACAGATACGCAGTATTTT
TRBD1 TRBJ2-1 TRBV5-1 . CATQTGTAYNEQFF TGCGCCACCCAAACCGGGACAGCGTACAATGAGCAGTTCTTC
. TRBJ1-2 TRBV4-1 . CASSQRDGDYGYTF TGCGCCAGCAGCCAACGAGACGGGGACTATGGCTACACCTTC
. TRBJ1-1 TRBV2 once CASRQSGTRNTEAFF TGTGCCAGCAGACAATCCGGGACACGGAACACTGAAGCTTTCTTT
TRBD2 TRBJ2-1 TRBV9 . CASSASGSWNEQFF TGTGCCAGCAGCGCGAGCGGGAGCTGGAATGAGCAGTTCTTC
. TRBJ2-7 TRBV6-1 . CASSVAASSYEQYF TGTGCCAGCAGCGTAGCGGCCAGCTCCTACGAGCAGTACTTC
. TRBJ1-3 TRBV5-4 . CASSYVSGNTIYF TGTGCCAGCAGCTACGTCAGTGGAAACACCATATATTTT
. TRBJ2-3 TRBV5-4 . CASSPPGVRSSTDTQYF TGTGCCAGCAGCCCCCCGGGTGTCAGATCTAGCACAGATACGCAGTATTTT
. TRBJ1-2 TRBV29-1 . CSVTPTGEGGYTF TGCAGCGTCACCCCGACAGGCGAGGGCGGCTACACCTTC
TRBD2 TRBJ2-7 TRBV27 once CASSLPAGRGGEQYF TGTGCCAGCAGCTTGCCCGCGGGTCGGGGGGGCGAGCAGTACTTC
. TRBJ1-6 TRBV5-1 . CASGQGQIDSPLHF TGCGCCAGCGGACAAGGACAGATTGATTCACCCCTCCACTTT
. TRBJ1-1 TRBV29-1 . CSVERENTEAFF TGCAGCGTTGAGAGAGAGAACACTGAAGCTTTCTTT
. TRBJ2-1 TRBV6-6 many CASSPLSGYNEQFF TGTGCCAGCAGTCCCCTTTCGGGGTACAATGAGCAGTTCTTC
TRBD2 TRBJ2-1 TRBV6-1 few CASSDMGTSGGNEQFF TGTGCCAGCAGTGATATGGGGACTAGCGGGGGTAATGAGCAGTTCTTC
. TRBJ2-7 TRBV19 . CASSPRLLGSYEQYF TGTGCCAGTTCACCGAGGCTTTTAGGCTCCTACGAGCAGTACTTC
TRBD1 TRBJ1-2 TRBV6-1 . CASSLRTGDNYGYTF TGTGCCAGCAGCCTTCGGACAGGGGACAACTATGGCTACACCTTC
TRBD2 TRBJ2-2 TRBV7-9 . CSSTTLAGDAGELFF TGTTCCAGCACCACGCTCGCGGGGGATGCCGGGGAGCTGTTTTTT